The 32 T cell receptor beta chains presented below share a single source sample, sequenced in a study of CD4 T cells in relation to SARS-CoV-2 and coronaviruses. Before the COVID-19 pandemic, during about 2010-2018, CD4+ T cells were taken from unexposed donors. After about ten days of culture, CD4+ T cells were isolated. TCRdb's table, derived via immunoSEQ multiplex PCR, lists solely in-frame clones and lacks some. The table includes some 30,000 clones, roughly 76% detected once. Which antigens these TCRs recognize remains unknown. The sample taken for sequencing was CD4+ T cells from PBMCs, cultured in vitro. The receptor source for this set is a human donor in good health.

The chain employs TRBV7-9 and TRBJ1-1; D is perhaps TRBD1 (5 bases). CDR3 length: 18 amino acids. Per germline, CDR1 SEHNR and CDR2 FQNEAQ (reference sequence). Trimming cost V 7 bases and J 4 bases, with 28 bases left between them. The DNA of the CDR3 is TGTGCCAGCAACCCCGCCGCCAAGATCAGGGATTTTGGCACTGAAGCTTTCTTT. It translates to CASNPAAKIRDFGTEAFF.

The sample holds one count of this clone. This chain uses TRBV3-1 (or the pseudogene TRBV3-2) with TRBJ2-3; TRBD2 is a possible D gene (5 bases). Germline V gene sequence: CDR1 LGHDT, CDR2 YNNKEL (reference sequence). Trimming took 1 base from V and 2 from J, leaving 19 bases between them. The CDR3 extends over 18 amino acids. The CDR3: CASSQGAPLRANTDTQYF. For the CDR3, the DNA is TGTGCCAGCAGCCAAGGTGCCCCTCTGCGGGCAAACACAGATACGCAGTATTTT.

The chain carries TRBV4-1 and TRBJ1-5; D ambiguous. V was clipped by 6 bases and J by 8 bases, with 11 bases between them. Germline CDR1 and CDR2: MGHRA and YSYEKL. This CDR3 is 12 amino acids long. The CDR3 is CASSPLTEPQHF. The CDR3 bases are TGCGCCAGCAGTCCCTTAACAGAGCCCCAGCATTTT.

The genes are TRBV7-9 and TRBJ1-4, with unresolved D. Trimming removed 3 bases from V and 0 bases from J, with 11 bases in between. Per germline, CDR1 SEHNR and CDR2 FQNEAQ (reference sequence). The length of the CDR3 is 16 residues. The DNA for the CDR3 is TGTGCCAGCAGCTTTGCGGGCCGAGCAACTAATGAAAAACTGTTTTTT. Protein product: CASSFAGRATNEKLFF.

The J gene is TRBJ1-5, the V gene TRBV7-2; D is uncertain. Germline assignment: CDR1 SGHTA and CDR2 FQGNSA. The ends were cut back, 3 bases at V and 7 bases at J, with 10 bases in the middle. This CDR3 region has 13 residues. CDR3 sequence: CASSLQTGQPQHF. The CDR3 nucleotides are TGTGCCAGCAGCTTGCAGACGGGACAGCCCCAGCATTTT.

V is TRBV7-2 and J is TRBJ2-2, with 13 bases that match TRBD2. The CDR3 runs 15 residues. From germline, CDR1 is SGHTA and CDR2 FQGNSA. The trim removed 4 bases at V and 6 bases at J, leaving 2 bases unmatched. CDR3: CASSSGTSGAGELFF. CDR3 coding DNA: TGTGCCAGCAGCTCCGGGACTAGCGGGGCCGGGGAGCTGTTTTTT.

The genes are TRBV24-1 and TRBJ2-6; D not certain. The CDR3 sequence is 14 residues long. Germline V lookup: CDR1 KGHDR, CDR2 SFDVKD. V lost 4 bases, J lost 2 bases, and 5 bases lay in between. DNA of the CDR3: TGTGCCACCAGTGACTTAACTGGGGCCAACGTCCTGACTTTC. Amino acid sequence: CATSDLTGANVLTF.

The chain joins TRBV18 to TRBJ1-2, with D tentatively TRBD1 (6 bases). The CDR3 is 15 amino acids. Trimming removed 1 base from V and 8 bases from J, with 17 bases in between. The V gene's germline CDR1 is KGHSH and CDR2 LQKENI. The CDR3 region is CASSPLVDRTLGYTF. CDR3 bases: TGTGCCAGCTCACCACTCGTCGACAGGACCTTGGGCTACACCTTC.

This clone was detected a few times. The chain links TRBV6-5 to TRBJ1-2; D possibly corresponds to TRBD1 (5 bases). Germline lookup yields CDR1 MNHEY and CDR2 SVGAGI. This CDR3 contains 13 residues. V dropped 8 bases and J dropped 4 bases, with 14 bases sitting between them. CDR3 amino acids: CASGQGGPYGYTF. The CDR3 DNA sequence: TGTGCCAGCGGTCAGGGTGGTCCCTATGGCTACACCTTC.

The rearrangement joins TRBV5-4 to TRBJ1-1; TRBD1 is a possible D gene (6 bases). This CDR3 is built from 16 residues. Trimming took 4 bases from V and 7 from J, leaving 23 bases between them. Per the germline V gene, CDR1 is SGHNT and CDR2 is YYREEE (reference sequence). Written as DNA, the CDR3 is TGTGCCAGCAGCGCGGGAGCAAGGAGGGGGGAAGATGAAGCTTTCTTT. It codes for CASSAGARRGEDEAFF.

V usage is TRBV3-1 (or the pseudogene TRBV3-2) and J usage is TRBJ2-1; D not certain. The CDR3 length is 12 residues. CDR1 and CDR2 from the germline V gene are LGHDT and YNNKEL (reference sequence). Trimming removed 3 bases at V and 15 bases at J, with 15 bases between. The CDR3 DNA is TGTGCCAGCAGCCAGGTTCGGACGGAGTTGTTCTTC. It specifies CASSQVRTELFF.

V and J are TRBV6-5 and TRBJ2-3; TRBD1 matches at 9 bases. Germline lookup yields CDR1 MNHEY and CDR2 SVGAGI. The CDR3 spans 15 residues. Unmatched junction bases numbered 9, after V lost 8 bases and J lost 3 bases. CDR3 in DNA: TGTGCCAGCTATACCGGTGGACAGGGGACAGATACGCAGTATTTT. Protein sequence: CASYTGGQGTDTQYF.

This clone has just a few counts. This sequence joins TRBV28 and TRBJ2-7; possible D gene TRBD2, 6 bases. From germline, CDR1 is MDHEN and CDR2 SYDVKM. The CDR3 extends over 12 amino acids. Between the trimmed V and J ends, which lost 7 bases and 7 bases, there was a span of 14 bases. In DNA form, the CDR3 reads TGTGCCAGCATCCGGGGGTTTGGGGAGCAGTACTTC. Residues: CASIRGFGEQYF.

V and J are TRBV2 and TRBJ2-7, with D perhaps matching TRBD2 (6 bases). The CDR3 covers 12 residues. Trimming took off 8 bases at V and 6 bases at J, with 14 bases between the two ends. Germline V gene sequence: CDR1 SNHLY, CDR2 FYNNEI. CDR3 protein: CASVRDGGEQYF. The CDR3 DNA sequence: TGTGCCAGCGTGCGGGACGGGGGCGAGCAGTACTTC.

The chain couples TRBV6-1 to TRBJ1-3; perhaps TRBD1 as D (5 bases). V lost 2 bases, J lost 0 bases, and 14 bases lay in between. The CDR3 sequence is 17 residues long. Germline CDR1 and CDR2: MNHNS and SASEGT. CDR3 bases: TGTGCCAGCAGTGAATGGGGGAGGTTCCGCTCTGGAAACACCATATATTTT. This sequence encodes CASSEWGRFRSGNTIYF.

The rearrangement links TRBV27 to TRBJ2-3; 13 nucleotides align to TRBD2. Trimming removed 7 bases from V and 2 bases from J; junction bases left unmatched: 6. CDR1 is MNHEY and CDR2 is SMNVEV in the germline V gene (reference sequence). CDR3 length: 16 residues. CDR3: CASTRGLAGITDTQYF. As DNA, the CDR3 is TGTGCCAGCACCCGGGGACTAGCGGGGATCACAGATACGCAGTATTTT.

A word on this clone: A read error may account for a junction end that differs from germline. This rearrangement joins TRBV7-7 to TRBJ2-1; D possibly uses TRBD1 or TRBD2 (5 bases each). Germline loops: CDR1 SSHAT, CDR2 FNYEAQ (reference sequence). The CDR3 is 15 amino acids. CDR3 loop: CASTLKRDEMNEQFF. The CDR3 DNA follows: TGTGCTAGCACCCTTAAAAGGGACGAAATGAATGAGCAGTTCTTC.

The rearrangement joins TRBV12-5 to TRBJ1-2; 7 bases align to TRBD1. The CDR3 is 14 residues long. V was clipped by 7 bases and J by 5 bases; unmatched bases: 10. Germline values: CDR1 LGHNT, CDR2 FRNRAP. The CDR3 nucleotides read TGTGCTAGTGCCATAGGGAGGGGGCCTTATGGCTACACCTTC. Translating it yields CASAIGRGPYGYTF. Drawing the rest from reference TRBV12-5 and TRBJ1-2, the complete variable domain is DARVTQTPRHKVTEMGQEVTMRCQPILGHNTVFWYRQTMMQGLELLAYFRNRAPLDDSGMPKDRFSAEMPDATLATLKIQPSEPRDSAVYFCASAIGRGPYGYTFGSGTRLTVV.

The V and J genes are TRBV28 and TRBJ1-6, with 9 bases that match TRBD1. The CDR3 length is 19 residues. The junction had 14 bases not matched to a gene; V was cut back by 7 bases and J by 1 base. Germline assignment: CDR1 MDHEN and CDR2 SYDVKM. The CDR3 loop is CASTSPGQGRRSYNSPLHF. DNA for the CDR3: TGTGCCAGCACCTCGCCGGGACAGGGACGACGTTCCTATAATTCACCCCTCCACTTT.

CDR3 residues: CASSQDFPGGSGYTF. The DNA of the CDR3 is TGCGCCAGCAGCCAGGACTTCCCTGGGGGAAGTGGCTACACCTTC. V is TRBV4-3 and J is TRBJ1-2; perhaps TRBD1 as D (5 bases). The germline V gene has CDR1 LGHNA and CDR2 YSLEER. CDR3 length: 15 residues. Trimming took 3 bases from V and 7 from J, leaving 18 bases between them.

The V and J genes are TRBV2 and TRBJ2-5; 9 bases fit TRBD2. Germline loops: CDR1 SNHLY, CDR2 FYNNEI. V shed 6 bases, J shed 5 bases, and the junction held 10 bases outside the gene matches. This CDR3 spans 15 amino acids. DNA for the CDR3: TGTGCCAGCAGAACATCGCGGGGGGGCCGGGAGACCCAGTACTTC. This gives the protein CASRTSRGGRETQYF.

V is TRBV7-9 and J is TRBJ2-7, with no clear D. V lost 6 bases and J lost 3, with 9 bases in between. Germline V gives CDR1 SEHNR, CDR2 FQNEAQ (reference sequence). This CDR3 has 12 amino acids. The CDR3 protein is CASRGTSYEQYF. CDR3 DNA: TGTGCCAGCAGAGGTACGAGCTACGAGCAGTACTTC.

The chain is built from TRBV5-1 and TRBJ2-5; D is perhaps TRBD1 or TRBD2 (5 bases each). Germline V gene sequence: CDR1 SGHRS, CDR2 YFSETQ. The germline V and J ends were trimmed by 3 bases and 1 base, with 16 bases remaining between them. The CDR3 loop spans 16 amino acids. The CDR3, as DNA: TGCGCCAGCAGCTCTGATCCGGGGCTAATCCAAGAGACCCAGTACTTC. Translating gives CASSSDPGLIQETQYF.

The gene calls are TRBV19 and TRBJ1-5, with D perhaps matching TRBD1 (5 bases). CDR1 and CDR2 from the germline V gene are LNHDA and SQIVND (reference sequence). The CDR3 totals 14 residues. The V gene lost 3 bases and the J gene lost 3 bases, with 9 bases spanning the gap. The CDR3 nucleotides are TGTGCCAGTAGTATGGCGGGGGACAATCAGCCCCAGCATTTT. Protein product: CASSMAGDNQPQHF.

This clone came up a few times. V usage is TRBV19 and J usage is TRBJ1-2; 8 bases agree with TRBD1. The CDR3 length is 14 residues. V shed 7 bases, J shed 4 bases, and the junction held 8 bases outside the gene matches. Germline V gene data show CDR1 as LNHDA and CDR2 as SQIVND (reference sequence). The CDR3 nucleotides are TGTGCCAGTACCGCGGGACAGGAATTCTATGGCTACACCTTC. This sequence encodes CASTAGQEFYGYTF.

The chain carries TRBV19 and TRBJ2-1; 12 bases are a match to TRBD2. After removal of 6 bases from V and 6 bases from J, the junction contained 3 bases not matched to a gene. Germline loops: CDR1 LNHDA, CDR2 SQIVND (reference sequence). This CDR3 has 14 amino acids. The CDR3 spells CASRTSGSRNEQFF. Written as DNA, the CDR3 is TGTGCCAGTAGGACTAGCGGGAGCCGCAATGAGCAGTTCTTC. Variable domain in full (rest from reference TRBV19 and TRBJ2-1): DGGITQSPKYLFRKEGQNVTLSCEQNLNHDAMYWYRQDPGQGLRLIYYSQIVNDFQKGDIAEGYSVSREKKESFPLTVTSAQKNPTAFYLCASRTSGSRNEQFFGPGTRLTVL.

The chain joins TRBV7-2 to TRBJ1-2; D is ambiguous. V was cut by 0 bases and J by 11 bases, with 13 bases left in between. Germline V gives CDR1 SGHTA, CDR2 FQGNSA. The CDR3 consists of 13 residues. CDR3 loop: CASSLAATLHYTF. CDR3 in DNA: TGTGCCAGCAGCTTAGCAGCCACCCTACATTACACCTTC.

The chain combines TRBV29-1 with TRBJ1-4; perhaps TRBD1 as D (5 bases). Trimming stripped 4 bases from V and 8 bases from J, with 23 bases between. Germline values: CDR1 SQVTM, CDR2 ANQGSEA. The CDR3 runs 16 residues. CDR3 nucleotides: TGCAGCGTTGGGGGAGGGGTAGGAGGGTCGGACGAAAAACTGTTTTTT. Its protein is CSVGGGVGGSDEKLFF.

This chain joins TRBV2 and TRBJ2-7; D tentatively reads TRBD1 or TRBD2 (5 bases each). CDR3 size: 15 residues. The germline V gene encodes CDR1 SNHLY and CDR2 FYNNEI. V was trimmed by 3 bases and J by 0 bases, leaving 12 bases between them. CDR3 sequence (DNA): TGTGCCAGCAGTGAGCAGGGAGACCACTCCTACGAGCAGTACTTC. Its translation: CASSEQGDHSYEQYF.

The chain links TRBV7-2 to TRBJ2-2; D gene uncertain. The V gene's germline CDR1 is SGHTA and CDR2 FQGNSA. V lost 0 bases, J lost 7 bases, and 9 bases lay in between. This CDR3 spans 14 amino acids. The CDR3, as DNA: TGTGCCAGCAGCTTAGCGGCGAGTTTCGGGGAGCTGTTTTTT. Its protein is CASSLAASFGELFF. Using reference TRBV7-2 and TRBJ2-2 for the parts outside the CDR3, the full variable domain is GAGVSQSPSNKVTEKGKDVELRCDPISGHTALYWYRQSLGQGLEFLIYFQGNSAPDKSGLPSDRFSAERTGGSVSTLTIQRTQQEDSAVYLCASSLAASFGELFFGEGSRLTVL.

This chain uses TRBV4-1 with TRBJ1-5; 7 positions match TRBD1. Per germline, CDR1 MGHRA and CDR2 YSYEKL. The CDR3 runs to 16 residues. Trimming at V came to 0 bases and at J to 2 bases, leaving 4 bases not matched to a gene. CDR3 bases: TGCGCCAGCAGCCAAGATATCACAGGGGGCAATCAGCCCCAGCATTTT. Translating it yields CASSQDITGGNQPQHF.

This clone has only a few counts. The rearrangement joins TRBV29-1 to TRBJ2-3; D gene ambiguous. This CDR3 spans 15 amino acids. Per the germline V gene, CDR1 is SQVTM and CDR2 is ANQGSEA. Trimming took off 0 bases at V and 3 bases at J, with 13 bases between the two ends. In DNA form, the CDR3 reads TGCAGCGTTGAAGATTACGTTAAGGGTACAGATACGCAGTATTTT. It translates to CSVEDYVKGTDTQYF.